This TCR beta chain comes out of a study of regulatory T cells in long-lasting Graves disease. Investigators prepared the TCR beta libraries by applying iRepertoire HTBI primers and Arm-PCR of CDR3 regions. MiXCR was run by TCRdb on the multiplex PCR reads, yielding one entry per CDR3 protein. The table records 530,000 or so distinct CDR3 sequences, roughly 14% of them present only once. Time point denoted: newly diagnosed GD, antithyroid drugs for less than 3 months. Preparation of the TCR library used RNA extracted from PBMCs. An endocrinology unit in Xi'an, China, supplied the patients. The CDR3 runs 14 residues. CDR1 and CDR2 from the germline V gene are LGHDT and YNNKEL (reference sequence). V gave up 3 bases and J gave up 4 bases, with 10 bases separating them. This clonotype was observed many times. These data were likewise used in another study, on T cells in Graves' hyperthyroidism and ophthalmopathy. Turning to that study: Most thyroid clonotypes that were expanded above 0.001 also turned up in blood.

The J gene is TRBJ1-3, the V gene TRBV3-1, with D tentatively TRBD1 (5 bases). Sequencing used peripheral blood mononuclear cells (PBMCs), obtained at new diagnosis, from a patient treated with antithyroid drugs. The receptor was isolated from a man aged 30-40 years with Graves disease. DNA of the CDR3: TGTGCCAGCAGCCACTGGGGCAACGGAAACACCATATATTTT. This translates into CASSHWGNGNTIYF.